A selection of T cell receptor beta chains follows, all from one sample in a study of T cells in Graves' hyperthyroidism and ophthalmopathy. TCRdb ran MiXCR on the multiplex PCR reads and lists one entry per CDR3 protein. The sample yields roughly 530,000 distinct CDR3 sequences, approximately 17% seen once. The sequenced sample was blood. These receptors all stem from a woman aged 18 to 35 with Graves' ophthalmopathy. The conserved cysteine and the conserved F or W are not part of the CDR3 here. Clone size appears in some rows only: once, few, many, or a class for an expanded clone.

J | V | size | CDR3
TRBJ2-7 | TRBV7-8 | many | ASSHGTDVEQY
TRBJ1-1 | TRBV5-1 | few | ASSPGQGLATEAF
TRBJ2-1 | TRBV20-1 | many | SAPDLRVGGTYNEQF
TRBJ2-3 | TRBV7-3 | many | ASSPSQGDTDTQY
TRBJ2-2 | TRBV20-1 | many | SARTGLQGTGELF
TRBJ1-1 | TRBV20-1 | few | SASDSGIYTEAF
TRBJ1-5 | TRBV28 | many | ASSSAEGGNQPQH
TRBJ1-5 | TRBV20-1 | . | SARGGQGNDQPQH
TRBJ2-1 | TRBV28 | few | ASRTPGLAGGGFHEQF
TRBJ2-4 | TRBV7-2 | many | ASSLGTRKTGAKNIQY
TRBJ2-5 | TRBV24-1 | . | ATSDTRTSETQY
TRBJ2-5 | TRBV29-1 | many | SVELYGGGLETQY
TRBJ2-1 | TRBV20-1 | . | SARSSGRPGDEQF
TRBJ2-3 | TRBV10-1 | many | ASSESGFADTQY
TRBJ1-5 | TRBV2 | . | ASRPNPGQGVQPQH
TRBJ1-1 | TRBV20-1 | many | SARGGQGGTEAF
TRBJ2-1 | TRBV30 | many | AWSVAGAYNEQF
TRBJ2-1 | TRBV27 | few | ASSLANRYNEQF
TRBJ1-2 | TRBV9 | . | ASSGGQGDNYGYT
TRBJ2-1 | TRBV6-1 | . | ASRPVPGPYQVDEQF
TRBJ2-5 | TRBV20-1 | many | SASGSQETQY
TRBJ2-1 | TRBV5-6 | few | ASTQLPGNEQF
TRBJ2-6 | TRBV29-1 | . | SVRGGTGANVLT
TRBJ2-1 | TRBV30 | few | AWKNMAGASSYNEQF
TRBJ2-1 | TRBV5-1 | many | ASSLSGSRNEQF
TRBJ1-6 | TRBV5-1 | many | ASSLSGQGSSPLH
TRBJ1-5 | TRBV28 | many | ASSLLSGTDFNQPQH
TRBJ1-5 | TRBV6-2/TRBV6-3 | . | ANSLLPGQGDQPQH
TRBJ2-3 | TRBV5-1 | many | ASSASGGLATDTQY
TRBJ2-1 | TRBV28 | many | ASSSGGDYNEQF
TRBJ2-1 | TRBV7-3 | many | ASSPSSGGSYNEQF
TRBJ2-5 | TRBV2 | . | ASSEPYDLPQETQY
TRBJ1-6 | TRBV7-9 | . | ASSSTSDSYNSPLH
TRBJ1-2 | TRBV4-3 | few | ASSLTRESWYGYT
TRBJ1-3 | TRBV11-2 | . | ASRRLRGGQASGNTIY
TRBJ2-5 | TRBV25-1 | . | ASSDGPGLGETQY
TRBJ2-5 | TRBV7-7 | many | ASSLESNGGEAETQY
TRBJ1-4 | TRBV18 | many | ASSPLIGGDEKLF
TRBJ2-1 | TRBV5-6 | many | ASSLVQGRSTRDEQF
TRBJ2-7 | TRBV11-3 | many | ASSPRVREDPYEQY
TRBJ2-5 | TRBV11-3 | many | ASSLDRETQY